Given below is one T cell receptor (beta chain) in context. Its antigen is currently unknown. The record originates from a study of cytomegalovirus exposure and HLA in healthy donors. The PCR ran on 60 Vbeta and 13 Jbeta primers. Clones were read by immunoSEQ multiplex PCR, and TCRdb kept only the in-frame ones, dropping some. Of some 74,000 clones in the sample, around 70% are singletons; the top ten hold roughly 20%. Study results and caveats: Rare TCR sequences dominated, though some public TCRs recurred in many donors. Sequencing had likely introduced a cluster of highly shared sequence variants as an artifact. The CMV antigen specificity of a few CMV-associated chains was confirmed through in vitro analysis.

The V gene's germline CDR1 is LGHNA and CDR2 YNFKEQ. This CDR3 is 14 amino acids long. The V end lost 0 bases, the J end lost 2 bases, and 6 bases lay between the germline ends. The chain carries TRBV4-2 and TRBJ2-3; D gene ambiguous. The sample was PBMCs. The clonotype comes from a man between 35 and 55 years old in good health and CMV-seropositive. CDR3 region: CASSQDGSTDTQYF. DNA of the CDR3: TGTGCCAGCAGCCAAGATGGCTCCACAGATACGCAGTATTTT.